This T cell receptor beta chain was sequenced during a study of T cell repertoires in cytomegalovirus infection. Findings of the study overall: The study found HLA-C-restricted CMV-specific TCR beta clonotypes dominating the ex vivo response.

This CDR3 spans 14 amino acids. V gave up 3 bases and J gave up 4 bases; unmatched junction bases: 6. From germline, CDR1 is DFQATT and CDR2 SNEGSKA (reference sequence). TCRdb re-derived calls from the reads in MiXCR, one entry per CDR3 protein. Among about 140,000 distinct CDR3 sequences listed, 6.5% were seen once. This clonotype was seen more than once but under ten times. Its antigen is currently unknown. The TCR originated in a human donor in good health (CMV status not recorded). Some clones in this sample may be carry-over from other donors' samples. Sequencing was carried out using PBMCs. This chain uses TRBV20-1 with TRBJ1-1, with 9 nucleotides matching TRBD1. CDR3 sequence reads: CSASNLDRGTEAFF. As DNA, the CDR3 is TGCAGTGCTAGTAACCTGGACAGGGGCACTGAAGCTTTCTTT.